A single sample is the source of the 21 T cell receptor beta chains below, sequenced in a study of CD8+CD57+ T cells in acquired aplastic anemia. Genomic DNA, the template, was used for profiling of the TCR beta VDJ and CDR3. Each CDR3 protein gets one entry after TCRdb re-called the reads with MiXCR. The sample has roughly 200,000 distinct CDR3 sequences; 63% are singletons. CD8+CD57+ cell expansion had been shown by flow cytometry in patients chosen for sequencing. Sequencing used sorted CD4+, CD8+, or CD8+CD57+ T cells (not recorded which) from PBMCs. These receptor sequences come from a human donor with aplastic anemia.

This clonotype was seen only a few times. V and J are TRBV15 and TRBJ1-6, with D tentatively TRBD1 (5 bases). The CDR3 has 14 amino acids. CDR1 and CDR2 from the germline V gene are LNHNV and YYDKDF (reference sequence). Trimming cost V 1 base and J 7 bases, with 8 bases left between them. CDR3 nucleotides: TGTGCCACCAGCAGAGTGGGGGAAAATTCACCCCTCCACTTT. It specifies CATSRVGENSPLHF.

V is TRBV12-3 or TRBV12-4 and J is TRBJ1-2; TRBD1 might be the D (6 bases). V was trimmed by 6 bases and J by 7 bases, leaving 15 bases between them. The CDR3 is 13 amino acids. The CDR3 region has the DNA TGTGCCAGCAGCTCTAGCGGGGGGGCTGGCTACACCTTC. Its protein is CASSSSGGAGYTF.

This chain links TRBV20-1 with TRBJ1-2; TRBD1 matches 9 bases. Germline trimming cut 6 bases from V and 7 bases from J; bases unmatched to any gene: 15. The CDR3 consists of 15 residues. In germline, CDR1 is DFQATT, CDR2 SNEGSKA (reference sequence). The CDR3 region has the DNA TGCAGTGCCTACGACCGGGACAGGGTGGGAGGTGGCTACACCTTC. It specifies CSAYDRDRVGGGYTF.

The chain joins TRBV20-1 to TRBJ2-7; D gene uncertain. The germline V gene has CDR1 DFQATT and CDR2 SNEGSKA (reference sequence). Trimming took 1 base from V and 3 from J, leaving 7 bases between them. The CDR3 sequence is 12 residues long. CDR3 DNA sequence: TGCAGTGCTAGAGGGGGTATCTACGAGCAGTACTTC. Protein product: CSARGGIYEQYF.

In its sample, this clonotype was seen many times. This sequence joins TRBV6-2 or TRBV6-3 and TRBJ2-1, with 7 bases that match TRBD2. V lost 8 bases to trimming and J lost 5 bases; unmatched junction nucleotides: 6. CDR1 is MNHEY, CDR2 SVGEGT, per germline. There are 13 residues in the CDR3. The CDR3 nucleotides read TGTGCCAGCCAGCCTAGCGGCCACAATGAGCAGTTCTTC. This codes for CASQPSGHNEQFF.

The chain recombines TRBV7-3 with TRBJ2-2, with unresolved D. V was pared by 6 bases and J by 5 bases, with 13 bases between. CDR1 is SGHTA and CDR2 is FQGTGA in the germline V gene. The CDR3 is made up of 14 amino acids. CDR3 in DNA: TGTGCCAGCAGTGACTCACCGGAAACCGGGGAGCTGTTTTTT. Its translation is CASSDSPETGELFF.

The chain couples TRBV7-2 to TRBJ2-1; 7 nucleotides line up with TRBD2. Per the germline V gene, CDR1 is SGHTA and CDR2 is FQGNSA. The CDR3 runs to 19 residues. The trim removed 3 bases at V and 3 bases at J, leaving 17 bases unmatched. CDR3 in DNA: TGTGCCAGCAGCTTGAGGATAGATAGTCGCGGGGGAGGCTACAATGAGCAGTTCTTC. The encoded protein is CASSLRIDSRGGGYNEQFF.

The gene calls are TRBV7-2 and TRBJ2-3; 12 positions match TRBD2. The J segment lost 5 bases and the V segment lost 4 bases, leaving 4 bases of the junction unmatched. CDR1 is SGHTA, CDR2 FQGNSA, per germline. The CDR3 spans 15 residues. The CDR3 is CASSSGTSGLDTQYF. CDR3 bases: TGTGCCAGCAGCTCCGGGACTAGCGGGCTAGATACGCAGTATTTT.

As regards this clonotype: Since the CDR3 does not end with the conserved phenylalanine or tryptophan, this likely comes from a read error. The DNA is left out, because the CDR3 cannot be placed on it with certainty; the CDR3 is given as TCRdb lists it. The chain employs TRBV7-2 and TRBJ1-4. Counting both end residues, the CDR3 totals 14 amino acids. Germline loops: CDR1 SGHTA, CDR2 FQGNSA. CDR3 amino acids: CASSWGRREPNRLV.

V usage is TRBV19 and J usage is TRBJ2-3; 11 bases align to TRBD2. The CDR3 has 16 amino acids. After removal of 6 bases from V and 1 base from J, the junction contained 6 bases not matched to a gene. Germline V gives CDR1 LNHDA, CDR2 SQIVND (reference sequence). CDR3 in DNA: TGTGCCAGTAGGGATAGCGGGGGGGCCGGCACAGATACGCAGTATTTT. It is translated as CASRDSGGAGTDTQYF.

The chain uses TRBV3-1 and TRBJ1-2; 8 positions match TRBD1. The CDR3 has 17 residues. J lost 5 bases, V lost 0 bases, and 11 bases had no gene match. Per germline, CDR1 LGHDT and CDR2 YNNKEL (reference sequence). CDR3 sequence: CASSQDRDRGRRYGYTF. In DNA, the CDR3 is TGTGCCAGCAGCCAAGATCGTGACAGGGGCCGCAGGTATGGCTACACCTTC.

The chain combines TRBV29-1 with TRBJ2-7, with TRBD2 identical over 9 bases. Germline loops: CDR1 SQVTM, CDR2 ANQGSEA. V trimming: 2 bases; J trimming: 0 bases; junction bases outside the gene matches: 5. The length of the CDR3 is 15 residues. CDR3: CSVEWSSGSSYEQYF. Here the CDR3 DNA reads TGCAGCGTTGAATGGAGTAGCGGGAGCTCCTACGAGCAGTACTTC.

This clonotype was found many times. The chain is built from TRBV7-9 and TRBJ1-1; 7 positions agree with TRBD1. J was trimmed by 4 bases and V by 4 bases; bases with no gene match: 12. Germline-derived CDR1 and CDR2 are SEHNR and FQNEAQ (reference sequence). The CDR3 has 16 amino acids. The CDR3 region has the DNA TGTGCCAGCAGCTCCTACCGGACAGGACGGGGCACTGAAGCTTTCTTT. It codes for CASSSYRTGRGTEAFF.

On this clonotype: This may be a read error, as it is one base from a much larger clone. The chain uses TRBV2 and TRBJ2-3, with 9 bases aligning to TRBD1. The CDR3 loop spans 14 amino acids. CDR1 SNHLY and CDR2 FYNNEI come from the germline V gene. CDR3 amino acids: CTSSRDRDTDTQYF. Here the CDR3 DNA reads TGTACCAGCAGTCGGGACAGGGACACAGATACGCAGTATTTT.

The genes are TRBV7-9 and TRBJ1-1; D is unresolved. The ends were cut back, 4 bases at V and 1 base at J, with 7 bases in the middle. The V gene's germline CDR1 is SEHNR and CDR2 FQNEAQ (reference sequence). The CDR3 length is 13 residues. CDR3 nucleotide sequence: TGTGCCAGCAGCTCCCAACCGAACACTGAAGCTTTCTTT. Translated, it gives CASSSQPNTEAFF.

This clonotype showed up many times. This chain uses TRBV15 with TRBJ1-6; D ambiguous. The CDR3 runs to 14 residues. Germline V gene lookup returns CDR1 LNHNV and CDR2 YYDKDF (reference sequence). V lost 1 base and J lost 6, with 7 bases in between. As DNA, the CDR3 is TGTGCCACCAGCAGAGTACAGTCTAATTCACCCCTCCACTTT. Translated, it gives CATSRVQSNSPLHF.

The chain employs TRBV2 and TRBJ1-4; no clear D gene. Trimming took off 0 bases at V and 7 bases at J, with 12 bases between the two ends. The germline CDR1 and CDR2 sequences are SNHLY and FYNNEI. There are 15 residues in the CDR3. The CDR3 nucleotides are TGTGCCAGCAGTGAAGCGACGACCCGCGGTGAAAAACTGTTTTTT. It encodes CASSEATTRGEKLFF. The full variable domain, with the rest looked up from reference TRBV2 and TRBJ1-4, is EPEVTQTPSHQVTQMGQEVILRCVPISNHLYFYWYRQILGQKVEFLVSFYNNEISEKSEIFDDQFSVERPDGSNFTLKIRSTKLEDSAMYFCASSEATTRGEKLFFGSGTQLSVL.

V gene TRBV20-1 combines with J gene TRBJ1-1, with a weak D call TRBD1 (5 bases). The CDR3 consists of 16 residues. Germline V gene data show CDR1 as DFQATT and CDR2 as SNEGSKA (reference sequence). Trimming removed 0 bases from V and 3 bases from J, with 17 bases in between. The CDR3 DNA reads TGCAGTGCTAGAGATTTCGCGGGGGTAGGGGACACTGAAGCTTTCTTT. It encodes CSARDFAGVGDTEAFF.

This clonotype was seen repeatedly, ten times or more. J is TRBJ2-7 and V is TRBV5-1, with 12 bases lining up with TRBD2. V lost 4 bases and J lost 6; bases outside the gene matches: 14. The CDR3 spans 17 residues. Germline CDR1 is SGHRS and CDR2 is YFSETQ. CDR3 residues: CASSPAGTSGPQSEQYF. The CDR3 DNA reads as TGCGCCAGCAGCCCGGCGGGGACTAGCGGGCCCCAGTCCGAGCAGTACTTC.

This clonotype was counted once. This sequence joins TRBV20-1 and TRBJ1-2; D possibly corresponds to TRBD1 (5 bases). Germline lookup yields CDR1 DFQATT and CDR2 SNEGSKA (reference sequence). The CDR3 spans 16 residues. The ends were cut back, 3 bases at V and 4 bases at J, with 21 bases in the middle. The CDR3 here is CSARTFKSDTSYGYTF. The CDR3 region has the DNA TGCAGTGCTAGGACTTTCAAGTCGGACACCTCCTATGGCTACACCTTC.

The CDR3 loop is CASSEWGGYEQYF. CDR3 in DNA: TGCGCCAGCAGTGAGTGGGGAGGCTACGAGCAGTACTTC. J is TRBJ2-7 and V is TRBV10-2; possible D gene TRBD2, 6 bases. V shed 1 base and J shed 3 bases, with 7 bases lying between them. Germline V gene data show CDR1 as WSHSY and CDR2 as SAAADI. The CDR3 covers 13 residues.